One and the same sample provided the 11 T cell receptor beta chains below, sequenced in a study of response to subunit inactivated influenza vaccine. TCRdb used MiXCR to reprocess the RT-PCR reads, holding one entry per CDR3 protein. Of about 780,000 distinct CDR3 sequences listed, roughly 20% are singletons. The sample here was PBMCs from blood, taken less than 6 days after vaccination. The receptors derive from a man over 45 who received an inactivated influenza vaccine.

This chain connects TRBV20-1 to TRBJ2-3; D might be TRBD1 (5 bases). Germline V gene sequence: CDR1 DFQATT, CDR2 SNEGSKA (reference sequence). The CDR3 has 15 amino acids. V was trimmed by 5 bases and J by 9 bases, leaving 24 bases between them. CDR3 loop: CSALPQPVGTGTQYF. CDR3 sequence (DNA): TGCAGTGCTCTCCCGCAGCCTGTCGGCACAGGCACGCAGTATTTT.

At least ten counts were recorded for this clonotype. V and J are TRBV20-1 and TRBJ2-1; 7 bases are a match to TRBD2. Germline CDR1 and CDR2: DFQATT and SNEGSKA (reference sequence). The CDR3 totals 14 residues. V was clipped by 6 bases and J by 7 bases; unmatched bases: 12. The CDR3 region has the DNA TGCAGTGCCTCCCGGGGAGGGCCTAAAAATGAGCAGTTCTTC. Translating it yields CSASRGGPKNEQFF.

This clonotype was observed a handful of times. The rearrangement links TRBV7-2 to TRBJ1-2, with D possibly TRBD1 on 5 matching bases. Germline CDR1 SGHTA, CDR2 FQGNSA. The V end lost 7 bases, the J end lost 2 bases, and 11 bases lay between the germline ends. The CDR3 is 13 amino acids. The CDR3 reads CASTNRQNYGYTF. The CDR3, as DNA: TGTGCCAGCACCAACCGACAGAACTATGGCTACACCTTC.

This clonotype was seen a few times. The rearrangement links TRBV7-6 to TRBJ2-3, with 8 positions matching TRBD1. Germline V lookup: CDR1 SGHVS, CDR2 FNYEAQ. V gave up 5 bases and J gave up 6 bases; unmatched junction bases: 10. The CDR3 consists of 15 residues. CDR3 coding DNA: TGTGCCAGCAGCCCAGGGGGCCTCGGGGAGGATACGCAGTATTTT. This codes for CASSPGGLGEDTQYF.

This clonotype was recorded a few times. The chain employs TRBV15 and TRBJ2-6; D call uncertain. The germline gives CDR1 LNHNV, CDR2 YYDKDF (reference sequence). The CDR3 has 15 residues. V lost 1 base to trimming and J lost 0 bases, with 4 bases between them. The CDR3 protein is CATSRGNSGANVLTF. The CDR3 DNA reads TGTGCCACCAGCAGAGGAAACTCTGGGGCCAACGTCCTGACTTTC.

The chain combines TRBV20-1 with TRBJ1-3, with D perhaps TRBD1 (6 bases). Germline V CDR1 and CDR2: DFQATT, SNEGSKA (reference sequence). This CDR3 comprises 16 residues. V lost 3 bases and J 0 bases, leaving 15 bases between the germline ends. The CDR3 DNA sequence: TGCAGTGCTAGTTGGGAAACAGGGTACTCTGGAAACACCATATATTTT. It yields the protein CSASWETGYSGNTIYF.

This clonotype was detected only a few times. The chain uses TRBV6-1 and TRBJ2-3; the match to TRBD2 covers 13 bases. The CDR3 is made up of 19 amino acids. After removal of 4 bases from V and 2 bases from J, the junction contained 12 bases not matched to a gene. Germline assignment: CDR1 MNHNS and CDR2 SASEGT. The CDR3, as DNA: TGTGCCAGCAGTGGAGGACTAGCGGGGGCCGCAGACCACACAGATACGCAGTATTTT. Translated: CASSGGLAGAADHTDTQYF.

Ten or more counts support this clonotype. This rearrangement joins TRBV12-3 or TRBV12-4 to TRBJ1-5; unclear D gene. CDR3 length: 14 amino acids. Between the trimmed V and J ends, which lost 3 bases and 7 bases, there was a span of 13 bases. The CDR3 sequence is CASSFTSSGQPQHF. The CDR3 nucleotides are TGTGCCAGCAGTTTTACTTCCAGTGGCCAGCCCCAGCATTTT.

The chain is built from TRBV15 and TRBJ1-2, with TRBD1 identical over 8 bases. V dropped 4 bases and J dropped 5; count of bases not matched to a gene: 6. Germline CDR1 LNHNV, CDR2 YYDKDF (reference sequence). CDR3 length: 14 residues. The chain's CDR3 is CATSKDREDYGYTF. As DNA, the CDR3 is TGTGCCACCAGCAAGGACAGGGAAGATTATGGCTACACCTTC.

This clonotype was detected only a few times. The chain links TRBV20-1 to TRBJ2-7; tentatively, D is TRBD1 (5 bases). Trimming removed 3 bases from V and 2 bases from J, with 11 bases in between. CDR3 size: 13 residues. Per germline, CDR1 DFQATT and CDR2 SNEGSKA (reference sequence). The CDR3 protein is CSASSRAAYEQYF. The CDR3 nucleotides are TGCAGTGCTAGTAGCAGGGCCGCCTACGAGCAGTACTTC.

J is TRBJ2-7 and V is TRBV12-3 or TRBV12-4; a weak D match, TRBD2 (5 bases). Trimming removed 5 bases at V and 7 bases at J, with 18 bases between. This CDR3 contains 14 residues. The CDR3 bases are TGTGCCAGCAGTACCACACGCGGGTCTGGGGAGCAGTACTTC. It specifies CASSTTRGSGEQYF.